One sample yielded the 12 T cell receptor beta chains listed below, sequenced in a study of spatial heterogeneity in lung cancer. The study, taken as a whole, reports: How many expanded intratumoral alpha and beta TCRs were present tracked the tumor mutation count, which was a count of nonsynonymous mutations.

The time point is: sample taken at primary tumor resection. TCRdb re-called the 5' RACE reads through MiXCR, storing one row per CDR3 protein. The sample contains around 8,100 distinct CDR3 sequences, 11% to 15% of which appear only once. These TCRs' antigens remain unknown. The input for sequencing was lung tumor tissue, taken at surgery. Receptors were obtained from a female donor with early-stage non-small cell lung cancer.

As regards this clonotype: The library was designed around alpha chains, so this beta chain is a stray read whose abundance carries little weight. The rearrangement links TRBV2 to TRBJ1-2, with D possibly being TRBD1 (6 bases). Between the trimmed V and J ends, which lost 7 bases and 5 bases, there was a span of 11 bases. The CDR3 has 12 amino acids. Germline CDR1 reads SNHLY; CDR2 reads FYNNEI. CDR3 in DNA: TGTGCCAGCAAGACAGGACGTTATGGCTACACCTTC. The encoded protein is CASKTGRYGYTF. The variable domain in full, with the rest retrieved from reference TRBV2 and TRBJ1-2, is EPEVTQTPSHQVTQMGQEVILRCVPISNHLYFYWYRQILGQKVEFLVSFYNNEISEKSEIFDDQFSVERPDGSNFTLKIRSTKLEDSAMYFCASKTGRYGYTFGSGTRLTVV.

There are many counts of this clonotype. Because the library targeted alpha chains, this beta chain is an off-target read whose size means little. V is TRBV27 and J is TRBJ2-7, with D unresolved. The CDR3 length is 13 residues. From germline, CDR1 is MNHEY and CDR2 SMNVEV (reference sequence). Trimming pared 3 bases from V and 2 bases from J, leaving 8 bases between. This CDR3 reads CASSFGAAYEQYF. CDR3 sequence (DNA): TGTGCCAGCAGTTTCGGCGCGGCCTACGAGCAGTACTTC.

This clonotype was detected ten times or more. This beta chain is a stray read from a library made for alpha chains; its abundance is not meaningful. CDR3: CASSRAINTEAFF. The DNA for the CDR3 is TGTGCCAGCAGCCGGGCTATAAACACTGAAGCTTTCTTT. V is TRBV11-2 and J is TRBJ1-1; no clear D. The germline V and J ends were trimmed by 5 bases and 2 bases, with 9 bases remaining between them. There are 13 residues in the CDR3. The germline V gene has CDR1 SGHAT and CDR2 FQNNGV.

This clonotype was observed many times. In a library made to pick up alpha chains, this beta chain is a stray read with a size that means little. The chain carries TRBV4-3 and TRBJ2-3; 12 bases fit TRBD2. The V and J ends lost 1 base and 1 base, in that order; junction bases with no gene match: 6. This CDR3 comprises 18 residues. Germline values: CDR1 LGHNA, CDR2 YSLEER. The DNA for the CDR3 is TGCGCCAGCAGCCAAGTCCTAGCGGGGGGGCGGGGCACAGATACGCAGTATTTT. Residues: CASSQVLAGGRGTDTQYF.

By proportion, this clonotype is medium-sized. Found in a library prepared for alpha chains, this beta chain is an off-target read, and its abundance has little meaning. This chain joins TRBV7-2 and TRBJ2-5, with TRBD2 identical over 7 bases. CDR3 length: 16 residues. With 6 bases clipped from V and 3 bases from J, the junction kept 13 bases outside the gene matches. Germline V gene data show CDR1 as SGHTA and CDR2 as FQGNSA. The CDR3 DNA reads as TGTGCCAGCAGTCCACAGATGGGGCTAGCGGAAGAGACCCAGTACTTC. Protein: CASSPQMGLAEETQYF.

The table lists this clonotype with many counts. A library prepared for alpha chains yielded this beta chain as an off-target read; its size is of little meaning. The CDR3 loop is CASSFGGANEKLFF. The CDR3 nucleotides are TGTGCCAGCAGTTTTGGGGGGGCTAATGAAAAACTGTTTTTT. The chain uses TRBV7-9 and TRBJ1-4; perhaps TRBD1 as D (5 bases). Trimming cost V 6 bases and J 3 bases, with 11 bases left between them. Germline-derived CDR1 and CDR2 are SEHNR and FQNEAQ (reference sequence). The CDR3 extends over 14 amino acids. The full variable domain, with the rest looked up from reference TRBV7-9 and TRBJ1-4, is DTGVSQNPRHKITKRGQNVTFRCDPISEHNRLYWYRQTLGQGPEFLTYFQNEAQLEKSRLLSDRFSAERPKGSFSTLEIQRTEQGDSAMYLCASSFGGANEKLFFGSGTQLSVL.

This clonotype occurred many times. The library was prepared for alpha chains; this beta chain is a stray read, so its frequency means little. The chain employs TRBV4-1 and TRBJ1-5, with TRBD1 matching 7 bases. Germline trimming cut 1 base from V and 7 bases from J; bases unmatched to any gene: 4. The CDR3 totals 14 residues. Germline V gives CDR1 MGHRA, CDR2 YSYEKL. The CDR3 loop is CASSQVTGDQPQHF. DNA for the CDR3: TGCGCCAGCAGCCAAGTAACAGGGGACCAGCCCCAGCATTTT.

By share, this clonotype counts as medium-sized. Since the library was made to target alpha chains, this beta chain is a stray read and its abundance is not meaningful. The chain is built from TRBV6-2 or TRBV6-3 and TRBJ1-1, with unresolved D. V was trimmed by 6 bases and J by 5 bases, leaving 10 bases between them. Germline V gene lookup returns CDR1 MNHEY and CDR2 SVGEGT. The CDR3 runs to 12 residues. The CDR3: CASSQRSTEAFF. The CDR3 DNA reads TGTGCCAGCAGCCAAAGGAGTACTGAAGCTTTCTTT.

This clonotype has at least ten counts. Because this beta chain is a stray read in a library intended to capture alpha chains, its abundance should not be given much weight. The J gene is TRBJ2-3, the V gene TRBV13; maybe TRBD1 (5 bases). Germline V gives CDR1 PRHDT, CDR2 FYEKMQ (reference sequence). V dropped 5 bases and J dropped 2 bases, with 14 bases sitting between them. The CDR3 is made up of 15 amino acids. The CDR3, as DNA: TGTGCCAGCAGCACCCCCACAGGTAACACAGATACGCAGTATTTT. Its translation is CASSTPTGNTDTQYF.

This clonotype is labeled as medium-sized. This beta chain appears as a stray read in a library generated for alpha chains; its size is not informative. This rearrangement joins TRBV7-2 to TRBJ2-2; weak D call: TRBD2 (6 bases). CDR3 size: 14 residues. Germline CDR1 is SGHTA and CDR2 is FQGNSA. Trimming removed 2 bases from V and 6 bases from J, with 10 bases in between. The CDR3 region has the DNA TGTGCCAGCAGCTTATGGGGGGTTCCCGGGGAGCTGTTTTTT. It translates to CASSLWGVPGELFF. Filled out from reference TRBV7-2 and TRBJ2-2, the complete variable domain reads GAGVSQSPSNKVTEKGKDVELRCDPISGHTALYWYRQSLGQGLEFLIYFQGNSAPDKSGLPSDRFSAERTGGSVSTLTIQRTQQEDSAVYLCASSLWGVPGELFFGEGSRLTVL.

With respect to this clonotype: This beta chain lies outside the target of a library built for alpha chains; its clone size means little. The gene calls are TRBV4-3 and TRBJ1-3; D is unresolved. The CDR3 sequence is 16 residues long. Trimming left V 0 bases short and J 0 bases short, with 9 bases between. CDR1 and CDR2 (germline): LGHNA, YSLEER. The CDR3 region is CASSQDSGPSGNTIYF. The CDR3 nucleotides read TGCGCCAGCAGCCAAGATAGCGGGCCCTCTGGAAACACCATATATTTT.

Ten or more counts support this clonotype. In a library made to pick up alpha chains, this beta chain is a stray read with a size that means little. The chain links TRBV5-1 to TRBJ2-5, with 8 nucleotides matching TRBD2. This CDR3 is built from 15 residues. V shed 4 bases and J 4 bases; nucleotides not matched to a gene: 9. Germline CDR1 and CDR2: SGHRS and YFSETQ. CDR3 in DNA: TGCGCCAGCAGCCTAGGACTAGCTGGGGCAGAGACCCAGTACTTC. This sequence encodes CASSLGLAGAETQYF.